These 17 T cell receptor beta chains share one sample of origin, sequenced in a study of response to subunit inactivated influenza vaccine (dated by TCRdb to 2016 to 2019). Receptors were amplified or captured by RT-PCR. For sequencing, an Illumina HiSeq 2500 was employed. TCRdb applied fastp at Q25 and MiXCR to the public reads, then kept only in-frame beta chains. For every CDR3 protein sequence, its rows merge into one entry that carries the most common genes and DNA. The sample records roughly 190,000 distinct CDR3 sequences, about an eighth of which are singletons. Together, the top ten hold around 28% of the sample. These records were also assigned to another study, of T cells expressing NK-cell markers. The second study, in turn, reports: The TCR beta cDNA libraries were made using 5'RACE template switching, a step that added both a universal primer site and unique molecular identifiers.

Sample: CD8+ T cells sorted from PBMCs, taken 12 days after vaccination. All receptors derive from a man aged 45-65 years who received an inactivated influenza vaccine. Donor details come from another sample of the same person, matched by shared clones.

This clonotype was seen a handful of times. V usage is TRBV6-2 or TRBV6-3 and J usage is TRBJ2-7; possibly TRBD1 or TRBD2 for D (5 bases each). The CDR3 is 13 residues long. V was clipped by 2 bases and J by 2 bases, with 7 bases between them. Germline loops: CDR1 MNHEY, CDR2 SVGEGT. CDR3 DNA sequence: TGTGCCAGCAGTTACGGGGGACCCTACGAGCAGTACTTC. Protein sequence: CASSYGGPYEQYF.

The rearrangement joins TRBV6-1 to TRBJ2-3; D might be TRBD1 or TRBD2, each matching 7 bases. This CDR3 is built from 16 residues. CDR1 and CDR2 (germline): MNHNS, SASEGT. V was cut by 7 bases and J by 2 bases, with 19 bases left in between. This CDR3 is CASTSGGAWNTDTQYF. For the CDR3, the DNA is TGTGCCAGCACCTCAGGGGGGGCTTGGAACACAGATACGCAGTATTTT.

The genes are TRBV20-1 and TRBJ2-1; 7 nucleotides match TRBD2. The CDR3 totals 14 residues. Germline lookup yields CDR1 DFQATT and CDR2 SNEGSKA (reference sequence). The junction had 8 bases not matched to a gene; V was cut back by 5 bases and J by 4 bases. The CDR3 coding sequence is TGCAGTGCTCCCCGGGACTACCCTTACAATGAGCAGTTCTTC. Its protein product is CSAPRDYPYNEQFF.

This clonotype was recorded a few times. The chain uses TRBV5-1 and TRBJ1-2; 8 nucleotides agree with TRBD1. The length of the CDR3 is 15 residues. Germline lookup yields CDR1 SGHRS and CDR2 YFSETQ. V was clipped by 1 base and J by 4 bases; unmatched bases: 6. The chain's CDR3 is CASSLRTGGVYGYTF. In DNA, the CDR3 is TGCGCCAGCAGCTTGCGCACAGGGGGAGTCTATGGCTACACCTTC.

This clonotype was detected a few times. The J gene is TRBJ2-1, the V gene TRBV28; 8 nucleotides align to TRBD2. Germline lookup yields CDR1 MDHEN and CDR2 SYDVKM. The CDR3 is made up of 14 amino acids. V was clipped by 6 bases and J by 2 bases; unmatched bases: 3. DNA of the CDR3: TGTGCCAGCAGGATTAGCGGGACCTACAATGAGCAGTTCTTC. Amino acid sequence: CASRISGTYNEQFF.

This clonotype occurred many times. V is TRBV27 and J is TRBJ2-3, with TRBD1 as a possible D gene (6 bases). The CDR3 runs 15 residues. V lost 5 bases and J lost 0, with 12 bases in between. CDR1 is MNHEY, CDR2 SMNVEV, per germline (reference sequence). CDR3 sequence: CASSLLQGSTDTQYF. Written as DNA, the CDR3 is TGTGCCAGCAGTCTCCTACAGGGAAGCACAGATACGCAGTATTTT.

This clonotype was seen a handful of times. CDR3 region: CSVVGWSVPYEQYF. The CDR3 coding sequence is TGCAGCGTTGTCGGGTGGTCAGTCCCCTACGAGCAGTACTTC. This chain links TRBV29-1 with TRBJ2-7, with unresolved D. The CDR3 spans 14 residues. Germline V gene lookup returns CDR1 SQVTM and CDR2 ANQGSEA. The germline V and J ends were trimmed by 4 bases and 2 bases, with 15 bases remaining between them.

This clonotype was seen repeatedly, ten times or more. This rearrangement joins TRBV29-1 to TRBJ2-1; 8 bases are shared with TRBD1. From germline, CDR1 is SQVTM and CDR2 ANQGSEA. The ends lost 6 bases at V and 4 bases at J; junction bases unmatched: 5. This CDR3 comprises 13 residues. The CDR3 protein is CSVAGGGYNEQFF. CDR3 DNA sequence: TGCAGCGTCGCAGGGGGCGGATACAATGAGCAGTTCTTC.

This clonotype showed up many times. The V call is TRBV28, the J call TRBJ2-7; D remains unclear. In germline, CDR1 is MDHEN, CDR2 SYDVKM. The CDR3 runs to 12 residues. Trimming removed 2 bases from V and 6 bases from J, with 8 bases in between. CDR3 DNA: TGTGCCAGCAGTTTACCTTATACCGAGCAGTACTTC. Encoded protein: CASSLPYTEQYF.

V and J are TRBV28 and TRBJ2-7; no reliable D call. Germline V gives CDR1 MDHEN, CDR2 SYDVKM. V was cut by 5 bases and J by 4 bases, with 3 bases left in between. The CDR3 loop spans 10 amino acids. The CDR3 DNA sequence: TGTGCCAGCAGTGGGTACGAGCAGTACTTC. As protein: CASSGYEQYF. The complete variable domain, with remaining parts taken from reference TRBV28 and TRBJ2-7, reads DVKVTQSSRYLVKRTGEKVFLECVQDMDHENMFWYRQDPGLGLRLIYFSYDVKMKEKGDIPEGYSVSREKKERFSLILESASTNQTSMYLCASSGYEQYFGPGTRLTVT.

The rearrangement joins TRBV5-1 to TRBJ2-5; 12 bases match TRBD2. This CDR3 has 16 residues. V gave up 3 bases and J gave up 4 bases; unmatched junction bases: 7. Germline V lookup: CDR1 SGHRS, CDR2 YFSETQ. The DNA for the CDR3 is TGCGCCAGCAGCTCGACTAGCGGGGGTGTTACAGAGACCCAGTACTTC. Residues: CASSSTSGGVTETQYF. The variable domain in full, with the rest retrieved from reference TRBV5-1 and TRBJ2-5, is KAGVTQTPRYLIKTRGQQVTLSCSPISGHRSVSWYQQTPGQGLQFLFEYFSETQRNKGNFPGRFSGRQFSNSRSEMNVSTLELGDSALYLCASSSTSGGVTETQYFGPGTRLLVL.

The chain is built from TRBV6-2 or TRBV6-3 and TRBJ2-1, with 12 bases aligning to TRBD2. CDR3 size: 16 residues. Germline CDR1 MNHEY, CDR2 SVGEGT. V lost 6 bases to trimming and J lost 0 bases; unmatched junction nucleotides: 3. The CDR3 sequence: CASSLTSGGSYNEQFF. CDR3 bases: TGTGCCAGCAGCCTGACTAGCGGGGGCTCCTACAATGAGCAGTTCTTC.

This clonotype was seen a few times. The CDR3 region is CASSDGPPSYSNQPQHF. CDR3 nucleotide sequence: TGTGCCAGCAGTGACGGGCCGCCTTCCTATAGCAATCAGCCCCAGCATTTT. The J gene is TRBJ1-5, the V gene TRBV6-1; D call uncertain. Trimming took 3 bases from V and 0 from J, leaving 15 bases between them. Germline CDR1 reads MNHNS; CDR2 reads SASEGT. The CDR3 contains 17 residues.

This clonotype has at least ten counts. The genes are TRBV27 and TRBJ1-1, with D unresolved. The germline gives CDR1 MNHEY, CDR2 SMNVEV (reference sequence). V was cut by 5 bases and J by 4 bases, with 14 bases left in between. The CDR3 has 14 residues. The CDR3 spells CASSMVVKGTEAFF. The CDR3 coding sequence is TGTGCCAGCAGTATGGTAGTTAAAGGCACTGAAGCTTTCTTT.

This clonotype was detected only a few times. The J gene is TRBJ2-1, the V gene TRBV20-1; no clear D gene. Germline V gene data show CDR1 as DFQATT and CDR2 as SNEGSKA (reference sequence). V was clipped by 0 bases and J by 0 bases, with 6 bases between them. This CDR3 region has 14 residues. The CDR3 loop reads CSAREEDSYNEQFF. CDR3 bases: TGCAGTGCTAGAGAGGAAGACTCCTACAATGAGCAGTTCTTC.

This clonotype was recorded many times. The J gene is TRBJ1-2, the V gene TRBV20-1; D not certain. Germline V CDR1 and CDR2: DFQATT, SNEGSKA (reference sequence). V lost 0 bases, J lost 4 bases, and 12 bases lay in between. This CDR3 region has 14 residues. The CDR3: CSARDRRRTYGYTF. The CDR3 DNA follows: TGCAGTGCTAGAGATCGGCGCAGGACCTATGGCTACACCTTC.

The CDR3 DNA reads as TGTGCCAGCAGCTTAGGACAGGGATTCGAGCAGTTCTTC. Translation: CASSLGQGFEQFF. The chain links TRBV11-2 to TRBJ2-1; 7 bases map to TRBD1. V was clipped by 1 base and J by 10 bases; unmatched bases: 4. CDR3 length equals 13 residues. The V gene's germline CDR1 is SGHAT and CDR2 FQNNGV.